This T cell receptor (beta chain) is drawn from a study of T cells in Graves' hyperthyroidism and ophthalmopathy. Study results and limitations: Most clonotypes expanded in the thyroid (above 0.001) were also present in blood. Ophthalmopathy was predicted by the model a median of 6.5 months ahead of onset.

This clonotype has a handful of counts. What it binds is unknown. TCR beta CDR3 regions were amplified from RNA. A set of HTBI primers served as the primers for a first-round RT-PCR of the TCR CDR3. In TCRdb, the multiplex PCR reads were re-called with MiXCR into one record per CDR3 protein. This sample has about 460,000 distinct CDR3 sequences, with roughly 22% found just once. The CDR3 sequence is 15 residues long. Looked up from germline, CDR1 is SEHNR and CDR2 is FQNEAQ (reference sequence). Trimming stripped 5 bases from V and 6 bases from J, with 17 bases between. The V gene is TRBV7-9, the J gene TRBJ2-1; D gene uncertain. The specimen sequenced was blood. This sequence was found in a woman aged 70-85 years with Graves' ophthalmopathy. CDR3 region: CASSDAAGVGNEQFF. The DNA of the CDR3 is TGTGCCAGCAGCGACGCCGCTGGGGTAGGCAATGAGCAGTTCTTC.